The following is a T cell receptor beta chain sequence with its context. The sample belongs to a study of blood T cell repertoires in COVID-19. Study as a whole: Material from acute and convalescent COVID-19 was sourced from the United States, Italy and Spain. PBMCs, B-cell-depleted T cells, or T cells were the source of the cDNA or gDNA that made up the material.

Per the study methods: How many nucleated cells were present was estimated from reference gene primer amplification. TCRdb's table, derived via immunoSEQ multiplex PCR, lists solely in-frame clones and lacks some. Clone size and V and J calls were adopted from that table, with D and trimming inferred from the DNA. In the table there are some 160,000 clones, about 89% of which are singletons. This CDR3 spans 10 amino acids. Germline assignment: CDR1 MDHEN and CDR2 SYDVKM. Trimming pared 8 bases from V and 8 bases from J, leaving 7 bases between. The V and J genes are TRBV28 and TRBJ2-1; a possible D gene is TRBD2 (5 bases). The sequencing sample was made of peripheral blood. The sequence was collected from a man aged 55-75 years with acute or convalescent COVID-19. The CDR3 sequence: CASRGYEQFF. As DNA, the CDR3 is TGTGCCAGCCGGGGTTATGAGCAGTTCTTC.